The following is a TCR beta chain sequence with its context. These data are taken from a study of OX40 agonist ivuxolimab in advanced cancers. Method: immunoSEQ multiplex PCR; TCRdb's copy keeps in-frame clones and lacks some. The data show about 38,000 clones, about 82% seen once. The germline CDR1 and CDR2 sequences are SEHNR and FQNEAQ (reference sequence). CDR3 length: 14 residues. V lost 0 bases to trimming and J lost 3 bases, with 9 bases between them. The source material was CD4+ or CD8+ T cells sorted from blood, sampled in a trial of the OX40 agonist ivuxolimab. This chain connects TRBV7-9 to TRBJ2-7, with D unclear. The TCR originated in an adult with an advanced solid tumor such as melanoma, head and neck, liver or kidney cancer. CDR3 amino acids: CASSLAASYYEQYF. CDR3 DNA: TGTGCCAGCAGCTTAGCCGCCAGTTACTACGAGCAGTACTTC.